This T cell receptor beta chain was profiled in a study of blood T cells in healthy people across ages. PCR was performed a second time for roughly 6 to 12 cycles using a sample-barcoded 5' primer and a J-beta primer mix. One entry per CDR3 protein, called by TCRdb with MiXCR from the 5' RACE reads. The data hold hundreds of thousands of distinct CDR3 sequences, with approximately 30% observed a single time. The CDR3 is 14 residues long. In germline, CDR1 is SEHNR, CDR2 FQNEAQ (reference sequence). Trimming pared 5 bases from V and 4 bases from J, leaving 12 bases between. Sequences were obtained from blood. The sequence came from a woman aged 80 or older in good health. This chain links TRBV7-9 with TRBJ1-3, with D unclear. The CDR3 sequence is CASSRRVLGNTIYF. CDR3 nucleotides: TGTGCCAGCAGCCGTCGGGTTCTGGGAAACACCATATATTTT.